This TCR beta chain comes out of a study of neurological immune-mediated disorders. TCRdb itself ran the 5' RACE reads through MiXCR, one entry per CDR3 protein. Of fewer than 90,000 distinct CDR3 sequences in the sample, about 9.4% were seen once. With 3 bases removed from V and 7 bases from J, the gap between germline ends came to 19 bases. Germline assignment: CDR1 SGHAT and CDR2 FQNNGV. The CDR3 consists of 16 residues. This clonotype was counted ten times or more. Material: PBMCs. The gene calls are TRBV11-2 and TRBJ2-1, with D possibly matching TRBD1 (5 bases). The sequence derives from a man aged 40-49 years in good health. CDR3 residues: CASSFIRQGRGNEQFF. The DNA of the CDR3 is TGTGCCAGCAGCTTTATACGGCAGGGTAGGGGTAATGAGCAGTTCTTC.